Listed below are T cell receptor beta chains from one sample, sequenced in a study of blood T cell repertoires in COVID-19. Libraries were prepared by immunoSEQ multiplex PCR; TCRdb keeps only in-frame clonotypes and omits some of them. The sample lists around 140,000 clones, 70% to 85% seen once, with about a sixth in the top ten. Specimen: peripheral blood. Source of these receptors: a woman at least 80 years old with acute or convalescent COVID-19. Both conserved end residues are trimmed from each CDR3. Clone sizes are given selectively: once, few, many, or a class where the clone is expanded.

j_gene,len,abundance,v_gene,CDR3aa
TRBJ2-1,13,NA,TRBV5-1,ASSSREKTYNEQF
TRBJ2-1,12,NA,TRBV6-5,ASRLAGVRNEQF
TRBJ1-1,16,NA,TRBV7-9,ASSFASDRVWRWTEAF
TRBJ1-5,13,NA,TRBV7-2,ASSLAGGAGQPQH
TRBJ2-7,13,NA,TRBV18,ASSPGLALVYEQY
TRBJ1-3,12,NA,TRBV7-2,ASRGTGAGNTIY
TRBJ1-2,11,NA,TRBV19,ASSNPLFYGYT
TRBJ1-1,15,NA,TRBV18,ASSPTRMGGRNAEAF
TRBJ2-1,14,NA,TRBV27,ASSSLGGTAYNEQF
TRBJ2-3,13,NA,TRBV6-6,ASSYGGGGGDTQY
TRBJ2-7,11,NA,TRBV19,ASRQDSSYEQY
TRBJ2-4,11,NA,TRBV29-1,SVVPGSGNIQY
TRBJ2-2,10,NA,TRBV27,ASRRNTGELF
TRBJ2-7,12,NA,TRBV5-1,ASSFSDRGYEQY
TRBJ1-1,16,few,TRBV18,ASSPARTGRIGNTEAF
TRBJ2-5,15,NA,TRBV3-1/TRBV3-2,ASSQDNRAGLGETQY
TRBJ1-3,13,once,TRBV19,ASSIASGSGNTIY
TRBJ2-1,14,NA,TRBV9,ASSVRQAGFPNEQF
TRBJ2-1,13,NA,TRBV2,ASRTDRGAYNEQF
TRBJ1-1,12,NA,TRBV7-9,ASSIRGGHTEAF
TRBJ1-1,11,NA,TRBV3-1/TRBV3-2,ASSQGRTGRVF
TRBJ1-4,13,NA,TRBV27,ASRAAGTGNEKLF
TRBJ2-7,13,few,TRBV6-6,ASRRTYSEAYEQY
TRBJ1-3,14,NA,TRBV19,ASTNPSGISGNTIY
TRBJ1-1,14,NA,TRBV18,ASSPTRDFPNTEAF
TRBJ1-4,12,NA,TRBV20-1,SASLSGVDEKLF